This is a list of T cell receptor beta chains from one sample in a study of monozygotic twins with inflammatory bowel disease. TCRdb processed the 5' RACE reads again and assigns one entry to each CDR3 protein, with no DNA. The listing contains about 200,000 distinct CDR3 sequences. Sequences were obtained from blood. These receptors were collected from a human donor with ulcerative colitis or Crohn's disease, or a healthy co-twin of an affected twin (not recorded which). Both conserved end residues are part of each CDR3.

CDR3 protein: CASTGAYGYTF
CDR3 length: 11
V gene: TRBV10-2
J gene: TRBJ1-2

CDR3 protein: CATSRDEEWEQFF
CDR3 length: 13
V gene: TRBV15
J gene: TRBJ2-1

CDR3 protein: CASSSGLAGGQETQYF
CDR3 length: 16
V gene: TRBV5-5
J gene: TRBJ2-5

CDR3 protein: CASRRGQGEQYF
CDR3 length: 12
V gene: TRBV2
J gene: TRBJ2-7

CDR3 protein: CASSPPSGQYTEAFF
CDR3 length: 15
V gene: TRBV18
J gene: TRBJ1-1

CDR3 protein: CASSRTARQGYNEQFF
CDR3 length: 16
V gene: TRBV18
J gene: TRBJ2-1

CDR3 protein: CSAYRQPSAEAFF
CDR3 length: 13
V gene: TRBV20-1
J gene: TRBJ1-1

CDR3 protein: CASSQGTSGNTGELFF
CDR3 length: 16
V gene: TRBV5-1
J gene: TRBJ2-2

CDR3 protein: CASSQTGGWTDTQYF
CDR3 length: 15
V gene: TRBV13
J gene: TRBJ2-3

CDR3 protein: CASSLGPGWQPQHF
CDR3 length: 14
V gene: TRBV7-9
J gene: TRBJ1-5

CDR3 protein: CASSRGTGLLLGQETQYF
CDR3 length: 18
V gene: TRBV11-1
J gene: TRBJ2-5

CDR3 protein: CASSLTGPDEQFF
CDR3 length: 13
V gene: TRBV7-3
J gene: TRBJ2-1

CDR3 protein: CASMPGDRNYGYTF
CDR3 length: 14
V gene: TRBV11-2
J gene: TRBJ1-2

CDR3 protein: CSARWQGTETQYF
CDR3 length: 13
V gene: TRBV20-1
J gene: TRBJ2-5

CDR3 protein: CASFPLWGGSAEAFF
CDR3 length: 15
V gene: TRBV13
J gene: TRBJ1-1

CDR3 protein: CATQGEGEAFF
CDR3 length: 11
V gene: TRBV12-3/TRBV12-4
J gene: TRBJ1-1

CDR3 protein: CASSLTWNTEAFF
CDR3 length: 13
V gene: TRBV27
J gene: TRBJ1-1

CDR3 protein: CASSPDGGGSKNIQYF
CDR3 length: 16
V gene: TRBV19
J gene: TRBJ2-4

CDR3 protein: CASSLEMTGTLGYTF
CDR3 length: 15
V gene: TRBV7-9
J gene: TRBJ1-2

CDR3 protein: CATSRGWDSYEQYF
CDR3 length: 14
V gene: TRBV15
J gene: TRBJ2-7

CDR3 protein: CASSMRMEYGYTF
CDR3 length: 13
V gene: TRBV19
J gene: TRBJ1-2

CDR3 protein: CSAAQPPWGYNEQFF
CDR3 length: 15
V gene: TRBV20-1
J gene: TRBJ2-1

CDR3 protein: CASSFEVSSEQYF
CDR3 length: 13
V gene: TRBV7-9
J gene: TRBJ2-7

CDR3 protein: CASSLGDGGLSNIQYF
CDR3 length: 16
V gene: TRBV5-1
J gene: TRBJ2-4

CDR3 protein: CASSARSGTLQGIQYF
CDR3 length: 16
V gene: TRBV5-1
J gene: TRBJ2-4

CDR3 protein: CSVEVLGYEQYF
CDR3 length: 12
V gene: TRBV29-1
J gene: TRBJ2-7

CDR3 protein: CASNRDRANTGELFF
CDR3 length: 15
V gene: TRBV5-6
J gene: TRBJ2-2

CDR3 protein: CASSYGGITDTQYF
CDR3 length: 14
V gene: TRBV6-2/TRBV6-3
J gene: TRBJ2-3

CDR3 protein: CASSLEARYTQYF
CDR3 length: 13
V gene: TRBV5-1
J gene: TRBJ2-3

CDR3 protein: CASSSGQGDTGELFF
CDR3 length: 15
V gene: TRBV7-9
J gene: TRBJ2-2

CDR3 protein: CAWSNGAGQPQHF
CDR3 length: 13
V gene: TRBV30
J gene: TRBJ1-5

CDR3 protein: CASSVAPDNEQFF
CDR3 length: 13
V gene: TRBV9
J gene: TRBJ2-1

CDR3 protein: CASSVGTGTDNSPLHF
CDR3 length: 16
V gene: TRBV9
J gene: TRBJ1-6

CDR3 protein: CASSQDRGQETQYF
CDR3 length: 14
V gene: TRBV4-3
J gene: TRBJ2-5

CDR3 protein: CASRAGTAQETQYF
CDR3 length: 14
V gene: TRBV6-1
J gene: TRBJ2-5

CDR3 protein: CASSPPALGAEQFF
CDR3 length: 14
V gene: TRBV7-8
J gene: TRBJ2-1

CDR3 protein: CASTYGTVYEQYF
CDR3 length: 13
V gene: TRBV5-6
J gene: TRBJ2-7

CDR3 protein: CASSGGNSGANVLTF
CDR3 length: 15
V gene: TRBV5-1
J gene: TRBJ2-6

CDR3 protein: CASSPSGTSGFTDTQYF
CDR3 length: 17
V gene: TRBV18
J gene: TRBJ2-3

CDR3 protein: CASSQDRQGVTDTQYF
CDR3 length: 16
V gene: TRBV4-3
J gene: TRBJ2-3

CDR3 protein: CASSLATGTTYEQYF
CDR3 length: 15
V gene: TRBV5-1
J gene: TRBJ2-7

CDR3 protein: CASRRVGTDTQYF
CDR3 length: 13
V gene: TRBV12-3/TRBV12-4
J gene: TRBJ2-3

CDR3 protein: CASSYLPGSARAQETQYF
CDR3 length: 18
V gene: TRBV6-5
J gene: TRBJ2-5

CDR3 protein: CASSLNGPEAFF
CDR3 length: 12
V gene: TRBV12-3/TRBV12-4
J gene: TRBJ1-1

CDR3 protein: CASSPPGARGGTDTQYF
CDR3 length: 17
V gene: TRBV7-9
J gene: TRBJ2-3

CDR3 protein: CASSFFGGDGYTF
CDR3 length: 13
V gene: TRBV12-3/TRBV12-4
J gene: TRBJ1-2

CDR3 protein: CASSLSQGVAGELFF
CDR3 length: 15
V gene: TRBV5-1
J gene: TRBJ2-2

CDR3 protein: CSGGDPTYGYTF
CDR3 length: 12
V gene: TRBV29-1
J gene: TRBJ1-2

CDR3 protein: CASSLGDSTYTGELFF
CDR3 length: 16
V gene: TRBV5-1
J gene: TRBJ2-2

CDR3 protein: CASIPVGQSYGYTF
CDR3 length: 14
V gene: TRBV7-2
J gene: TRBJ1-2

CDR3 protein: CASSPRPGQGSTDTQYF
CDR3 length: 17
V gene: TRBV5-1
J gene: TRBJ2-3